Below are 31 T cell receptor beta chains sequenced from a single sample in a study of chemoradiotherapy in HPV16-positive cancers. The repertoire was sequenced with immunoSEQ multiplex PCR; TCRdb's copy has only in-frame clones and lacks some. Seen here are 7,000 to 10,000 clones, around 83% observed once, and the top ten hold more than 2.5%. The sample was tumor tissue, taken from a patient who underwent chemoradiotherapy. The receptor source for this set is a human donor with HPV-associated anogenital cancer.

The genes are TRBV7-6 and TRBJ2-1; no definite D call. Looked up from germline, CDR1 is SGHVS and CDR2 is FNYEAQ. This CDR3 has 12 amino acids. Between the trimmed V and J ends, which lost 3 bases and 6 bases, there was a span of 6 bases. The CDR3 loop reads CASSFEPNEQFF. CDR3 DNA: TGTGCCAGCAGCTTCGAACCCAATGAGCAGTTCTTC.

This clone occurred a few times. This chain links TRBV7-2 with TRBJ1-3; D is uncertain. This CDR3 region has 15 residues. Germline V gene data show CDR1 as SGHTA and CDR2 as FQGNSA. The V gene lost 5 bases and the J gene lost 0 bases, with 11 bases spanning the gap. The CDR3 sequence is CASSPFDSSGNTIYF. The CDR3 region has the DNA TGTGCCAGCAGCCCTTTTGACTCCTCTGGAAACACCATATATTTT.

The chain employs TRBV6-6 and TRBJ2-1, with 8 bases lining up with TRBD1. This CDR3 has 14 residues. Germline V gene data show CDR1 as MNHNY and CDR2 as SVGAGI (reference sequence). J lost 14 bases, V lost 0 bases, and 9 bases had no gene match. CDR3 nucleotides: TGTGCCAGCAGTTACTCAATGGCGGACAGGGTTAAGTTCTTC. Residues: CASSYSMADRVKFF.

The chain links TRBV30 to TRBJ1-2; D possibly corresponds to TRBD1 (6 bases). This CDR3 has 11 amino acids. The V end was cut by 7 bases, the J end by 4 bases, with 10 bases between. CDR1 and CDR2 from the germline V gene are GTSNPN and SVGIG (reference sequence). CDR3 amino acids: CAYSGAYGYTF. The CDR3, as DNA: TGTGCCTACTCGGGGGCCTATGGCTACACCTTC.

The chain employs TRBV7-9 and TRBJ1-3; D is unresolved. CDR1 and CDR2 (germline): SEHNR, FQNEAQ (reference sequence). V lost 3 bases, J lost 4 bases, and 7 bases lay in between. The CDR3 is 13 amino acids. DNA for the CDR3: TGTGCCAGCAGCTTTAGCGTGGGAAACACCATATATTTT. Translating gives CASSFSVGNTIYF.

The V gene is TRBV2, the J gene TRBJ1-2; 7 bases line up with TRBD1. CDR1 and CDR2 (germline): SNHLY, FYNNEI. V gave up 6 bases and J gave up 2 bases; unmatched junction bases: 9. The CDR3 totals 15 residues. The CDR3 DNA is TGTGCCAGCAGCCAGGGCGGGGACAGAAACTATGGCTACACCTTC. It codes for CASSQGGDRNYGYTF. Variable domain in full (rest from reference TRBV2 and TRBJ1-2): EPEVTQTPSHQVTQMGQEVILRCVPISNHLYFYWYRQILGQKVEFLVSFYNNEISEKSEIFDDQFSVERPDGSNFTLKIRSTKLEDSAMYFCASSQGGDRNYGYTFGSGTRLTVV.

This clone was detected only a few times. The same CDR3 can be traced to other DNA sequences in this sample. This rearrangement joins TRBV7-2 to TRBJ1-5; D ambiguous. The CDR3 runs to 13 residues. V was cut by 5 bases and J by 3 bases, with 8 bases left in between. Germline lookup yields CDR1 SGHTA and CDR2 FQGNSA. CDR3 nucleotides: TGTGCCAGCAGCCTGATAGACAATCAGCCCCAGCATTTT. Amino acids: CASSLIDNQPQHF.

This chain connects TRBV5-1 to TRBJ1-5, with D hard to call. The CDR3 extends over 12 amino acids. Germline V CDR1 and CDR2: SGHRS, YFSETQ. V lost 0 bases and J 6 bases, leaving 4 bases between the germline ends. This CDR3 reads CASSLEGQPQHF. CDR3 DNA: TGCGCCAGCAGCTTGGAAGGTCAGCCCCAGCATTTT.

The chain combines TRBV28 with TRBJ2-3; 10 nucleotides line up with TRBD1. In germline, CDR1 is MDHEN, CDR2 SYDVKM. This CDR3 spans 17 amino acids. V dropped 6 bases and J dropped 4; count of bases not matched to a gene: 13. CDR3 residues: CASSQDKGTGDADTQYF. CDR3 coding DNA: TGTGCCAGCAGCCAGGATAAAGGGACAGGGGACGCAGATACGCAGTATTTT.

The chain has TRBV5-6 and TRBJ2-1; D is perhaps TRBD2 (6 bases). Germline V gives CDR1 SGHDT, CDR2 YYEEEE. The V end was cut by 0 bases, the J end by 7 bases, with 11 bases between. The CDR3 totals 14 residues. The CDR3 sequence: CASSLGLGGNEQFF. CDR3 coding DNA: TGTGCCAGCAGCTTGGGACTAGGCGGGAATGAGCAGTTCTTC.

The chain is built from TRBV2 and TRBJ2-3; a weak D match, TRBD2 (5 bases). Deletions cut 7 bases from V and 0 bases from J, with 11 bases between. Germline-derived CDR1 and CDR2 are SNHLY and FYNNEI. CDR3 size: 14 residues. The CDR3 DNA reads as TGTGCCAGCATACTAGTTAGAAGCACAGATACGCAGTATTTT. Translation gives CASILVRSTDTQYF.

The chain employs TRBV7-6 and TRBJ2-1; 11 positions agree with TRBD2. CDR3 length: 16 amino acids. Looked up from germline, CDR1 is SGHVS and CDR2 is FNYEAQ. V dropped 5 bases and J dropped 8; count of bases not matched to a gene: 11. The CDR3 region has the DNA TGTGCCAGCAGCCCTGTAGCGGGAGGGTGGCCGGATGAGCAGTTCTTC. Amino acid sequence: CASSPVAGGWPDEQFF.

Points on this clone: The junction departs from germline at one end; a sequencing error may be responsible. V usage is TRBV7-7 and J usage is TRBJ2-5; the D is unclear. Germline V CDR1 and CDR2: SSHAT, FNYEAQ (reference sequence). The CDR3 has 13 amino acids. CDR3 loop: CASSLAPGETQYF. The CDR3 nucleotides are TGTGCTAGCAGCTTAGCCCCCGGGGAGACCCAGTACTTC.

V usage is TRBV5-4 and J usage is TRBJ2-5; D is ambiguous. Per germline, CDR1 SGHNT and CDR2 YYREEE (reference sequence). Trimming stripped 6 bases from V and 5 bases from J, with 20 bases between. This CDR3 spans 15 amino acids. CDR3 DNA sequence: TGTGCCAGCACTCCGACCCCGGCCCTGGGGGAGACCCAGTACTTC. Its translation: CASTPTPALGETQYF.

The DNA of the CDR3 is TGTGCCAGCAGCCTCATCTCAGGGATCCAAGAGACCCAGTACTTC. Translation gives CASSLISGIQETQYF. The chain combines TRBV14 with TRBJ2-5, with TRBD1 as a possible D gene (5 bases). The CDR3 is 15 amino acids. Trimming stripped 4 bases from V and 1 base from J, with 13 bases between. Germline V lookup: CDR1 SGHDN, CDR2 FVKESK.

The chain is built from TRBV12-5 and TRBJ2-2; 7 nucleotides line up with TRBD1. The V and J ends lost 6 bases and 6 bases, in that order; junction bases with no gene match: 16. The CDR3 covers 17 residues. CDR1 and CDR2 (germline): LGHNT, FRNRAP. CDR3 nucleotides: TGTGCTAGTGGCCCCCAGACAGGGACGGTTTCCGCCGGGGAGCTGTTTTTT. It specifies CASGPQTGTVSAGELFF. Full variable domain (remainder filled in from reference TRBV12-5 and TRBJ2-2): DARVTQTPRHKVTEMGQEVTMRCQPILGHNTVFWYRQTMMQGLELLAYFRNRAPLDDSGMPKDRFSAEMPDATLATLKIQPSEPRDSAVYFCASGPQTGTVSAGELFFGEGSRLTVL.

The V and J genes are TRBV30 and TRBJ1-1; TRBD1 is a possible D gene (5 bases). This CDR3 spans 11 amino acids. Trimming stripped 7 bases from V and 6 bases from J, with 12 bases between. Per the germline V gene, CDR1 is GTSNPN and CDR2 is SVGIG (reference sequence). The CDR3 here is CASLTVSEAFF. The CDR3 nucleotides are TGTGCCTCCTTGACAGTCTCTGAAGCTTTCTTT. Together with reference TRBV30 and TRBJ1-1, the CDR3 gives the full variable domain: SQTIHQWPATLVQPVGSPLSLECTVEGTSNPNLYWYRQAAGRGLQLLFYSVGIGQISSEVPQNLSASRPQDRQFILSSKKLLLSDSGFYLCASLTVSEAFFGQGTRLTVV.

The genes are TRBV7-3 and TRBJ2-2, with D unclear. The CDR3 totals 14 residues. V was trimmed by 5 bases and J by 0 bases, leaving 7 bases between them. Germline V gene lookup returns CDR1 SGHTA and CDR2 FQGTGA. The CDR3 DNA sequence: TGTGCCAGCAGCGCACACGCGAACACCGGGGAGCTGTTTTTT. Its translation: CASSAHANTGELFF.

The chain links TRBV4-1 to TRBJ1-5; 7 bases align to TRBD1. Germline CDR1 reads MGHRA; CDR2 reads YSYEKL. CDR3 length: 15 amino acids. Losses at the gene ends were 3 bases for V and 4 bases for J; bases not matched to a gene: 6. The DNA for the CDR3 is TGCGCCAGCAGCCAGGGCGGGACAGCTAATCAGCCCCAGCATTTT. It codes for CASSQGGTANQPQHF.

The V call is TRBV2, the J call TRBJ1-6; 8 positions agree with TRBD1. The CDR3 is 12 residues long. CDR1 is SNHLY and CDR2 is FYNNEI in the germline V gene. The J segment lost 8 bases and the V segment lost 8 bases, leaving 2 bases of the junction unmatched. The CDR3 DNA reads TGTGCCAGCCAGGGGGCCGATTCACCCCTCCACTTT. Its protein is CASQGADSPLHF.

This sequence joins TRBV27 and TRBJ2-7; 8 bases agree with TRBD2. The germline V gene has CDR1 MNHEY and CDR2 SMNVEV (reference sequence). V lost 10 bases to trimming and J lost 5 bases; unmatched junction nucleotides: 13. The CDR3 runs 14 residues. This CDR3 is CATRRTGGPHEQYF. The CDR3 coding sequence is TGTGCCACAAGGAGAACGGGGGGGCCCCACGAGCAGTACTTC.

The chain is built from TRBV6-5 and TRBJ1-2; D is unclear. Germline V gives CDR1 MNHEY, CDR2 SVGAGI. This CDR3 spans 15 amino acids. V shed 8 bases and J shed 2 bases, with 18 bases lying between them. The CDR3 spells CASSKSTSSNYGYTF. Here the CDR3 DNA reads TGTGCCAGCTCGAAAAGCACGAGCAGCAACTATGGCTACACCTTC.

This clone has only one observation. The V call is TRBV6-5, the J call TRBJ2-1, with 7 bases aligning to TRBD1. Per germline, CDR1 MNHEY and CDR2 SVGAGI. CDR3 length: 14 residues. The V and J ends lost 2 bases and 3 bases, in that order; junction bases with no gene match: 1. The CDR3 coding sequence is TGTGCCAGCAGTTACAGGGGGCTCTACAATGAGCAGTTCTTC. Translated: CASSYRGLYNEQFF.

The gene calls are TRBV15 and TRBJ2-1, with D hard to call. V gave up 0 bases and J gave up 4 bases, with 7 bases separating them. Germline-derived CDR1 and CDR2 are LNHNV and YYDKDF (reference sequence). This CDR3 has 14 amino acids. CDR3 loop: CATSRDPVYNEQFF. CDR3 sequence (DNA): TGTGCCACCAGCAGAGATCCGGTTTACAATGAGCAGTTCTTC.

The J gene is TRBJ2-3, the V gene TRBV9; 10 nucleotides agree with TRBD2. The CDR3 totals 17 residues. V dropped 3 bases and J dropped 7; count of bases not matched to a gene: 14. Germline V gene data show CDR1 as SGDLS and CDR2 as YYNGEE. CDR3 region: CASSARTSGDARHTQYF. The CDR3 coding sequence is TGTGCCAGCAGCGCCAGGACTAGCGGAGACGCACGTCATACGCAGTATTTT. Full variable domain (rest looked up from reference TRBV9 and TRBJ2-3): DSGVTQTPKHLITATGQRVTLRCSPRSGDLSVYWYQQSLDQGLQFLIQYYNGEERAKGNILERFSAQQFPDLHSELNLSSLELGDSALYFCASSARTSGDARHTQYFGPGTRLTVL.

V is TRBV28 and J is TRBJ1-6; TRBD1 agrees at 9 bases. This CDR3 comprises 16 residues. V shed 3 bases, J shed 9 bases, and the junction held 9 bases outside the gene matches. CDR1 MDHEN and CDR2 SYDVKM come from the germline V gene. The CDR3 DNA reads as TGTGCCAGCAGTTTCAATTCTGGGACAGGGACTTCACCCCTCCACTTT. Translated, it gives CASSFNSGTGTSPLHF.

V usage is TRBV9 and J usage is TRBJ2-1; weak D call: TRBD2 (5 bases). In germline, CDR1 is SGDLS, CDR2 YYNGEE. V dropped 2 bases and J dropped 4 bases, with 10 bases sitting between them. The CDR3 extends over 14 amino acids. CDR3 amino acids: CASSVRWEYNEQFF. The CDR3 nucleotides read TGTGCCAGCAGCGTGAGGTGGGAGTACAATGAGCAGTTCTTC.

The CDR3 region is CASNRAGVNQPQHF. The CDR3 nucleotides are TGTGCCAGCAATCGGGCAGGGGTCAATCAGCCCCAGCATTTT. The chain combines TRBV27 with TRBJ1-5; a possible D gene is TRBD1 (6 bases). The germline gives CDR1 MNHEY, CDR2 SMNVEV (reference sequence). Trimming cost V 7 bases and J 3 bases, with 13 bases left between them. The CDR3 contains 14 residues.

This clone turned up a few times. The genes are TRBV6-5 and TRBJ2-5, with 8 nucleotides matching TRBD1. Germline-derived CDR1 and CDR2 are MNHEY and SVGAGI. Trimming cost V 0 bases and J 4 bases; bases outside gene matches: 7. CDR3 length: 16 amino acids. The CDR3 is CASSYSMGRGRETQYF. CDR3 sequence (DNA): TGTGCCAGCAGTTACTCGATGGGCAGGGGGCGAGAGACCCAGTACTTC.

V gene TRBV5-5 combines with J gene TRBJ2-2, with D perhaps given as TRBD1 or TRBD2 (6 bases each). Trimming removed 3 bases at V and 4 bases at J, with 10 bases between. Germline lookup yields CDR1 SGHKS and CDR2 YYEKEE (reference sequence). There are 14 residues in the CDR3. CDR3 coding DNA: TGTGCCAGCAGCTGGGGGGCGGGCACCGGGGAGCTGTTTTTT. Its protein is CASSWGAGTGELFF.

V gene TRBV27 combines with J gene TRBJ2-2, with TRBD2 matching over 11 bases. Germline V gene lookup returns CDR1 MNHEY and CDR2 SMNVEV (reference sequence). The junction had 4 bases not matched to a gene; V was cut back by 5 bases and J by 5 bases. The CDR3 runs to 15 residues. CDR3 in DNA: TGTGCCAGCAGTCCCCGACTAGCGGGGACCGGGGAGCTGTTTTTT. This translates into CASSPRLAGTGELFF.